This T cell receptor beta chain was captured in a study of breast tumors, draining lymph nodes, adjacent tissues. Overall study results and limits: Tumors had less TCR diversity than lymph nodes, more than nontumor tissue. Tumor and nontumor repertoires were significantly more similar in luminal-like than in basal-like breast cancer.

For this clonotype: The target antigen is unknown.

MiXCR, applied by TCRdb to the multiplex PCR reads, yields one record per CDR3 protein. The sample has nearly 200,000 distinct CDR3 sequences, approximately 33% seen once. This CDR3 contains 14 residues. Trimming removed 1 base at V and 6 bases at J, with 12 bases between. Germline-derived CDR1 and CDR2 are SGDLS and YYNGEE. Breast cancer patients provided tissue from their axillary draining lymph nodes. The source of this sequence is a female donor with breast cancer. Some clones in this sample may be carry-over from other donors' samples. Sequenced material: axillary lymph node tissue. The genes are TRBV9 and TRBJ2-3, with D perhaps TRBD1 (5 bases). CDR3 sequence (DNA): TGTGCCAGCAGCGTATCACCGAAGGGGGATACGCAGTATTTT. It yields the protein CASSVSPKGDTQYF.